Below, one TCR beta chain is given with its context. The target antigen is unknown. These data come from a study of OX40 agonist ivuxolimab in advanced cancers. Study context: Prior therapy, whether anti-PD-1, anti-PD-L1 or anti-CTLA-4, was allowed, and roughly 41% had some.

Broader study findings: The study found among the lowest clonal expansion in partial responders at 0.1-3.0 mg/kg.

CDR1 MNHEY and CDR2 SVGAGI come from the germline V gene. This CDR3 comprises 15 residues. With 5 bases clipped from V and 0 bases from J, the junction kept 6 bases outside the gene matches. TCRdb keeps only in-frame clones here, not all; method: immunoSEQ multiplex PCR. The sample consists of about 50,000 clones, 85% to 90% of them appearing once. The source of this sequence is an adult with an advanced solid tumor such as melanoma, head and neck, liver or kidney cancer. Sequenced here: CD4+ or CD8+ T cells sorted from blood, sampled in a trial of the OX40 agonist ivuxolimab. This sequence joins TRBV6-5 and TRBJ1-1; 7 bases align to TRBD1. CDR3 nucleotides: TGTGCCAGCAGTAAGGGGGCCAACTTGAACACTGAAGCTTTCTTT. As protein: CASSKGANLNTEAFF.